These 19 T cell receptor beta chains share one sample of origin, sequenced in a study of shared clonotypes between healthy human individuals. The data were produced by immunoSEQ multiplex PCR, yet TCRdb's version contains in-frame clones alone and is incomplete. The table includes fewer than 400,000 clones, under 80% detected once. Sample: memory CD4+ T cells sorted from blood. Subset meaning: CD45RA-negative fraction. The source of these receptors is a man aged 30 to 39 in good health.

The chain carries TRBV9 and TRBJ2-7; TRBD2 matches 7 bases. Germline V gene data show CDR1 as SGDLS and CDR2 as YYNGEE. CDR3 length: 15 residues. V trimming: 0 bases; J trimming: 2 bases; junction bases outside the gene matches: 5. CDR3 protein: CASSVDPAGTYEQYF. In nucleotides, the CDR3 is TGTGCCAGCAGCGTAGATCCAGCGGGGACCTACGAGCAGTACTTC. The entire variable domain, with the rest obtained from reference TRBV9 and TRBJ2-7, is as follows: DSGVTQTPKHLITATGQRVTLRCSPRSGDLSVYWYQQSLDQGLQFLIQYYNGEERAKGNILERFSAQQFPDLHSELNLSSLELGDSALYFCASSVDPAGTYEQYFGPGTRLTVT.

As for this clone: The same CDR3 arises from other DNA sequences in this sample as well. The J gene is TRBJ2-7, the V gene TRBV28; D is ambiguous. CDR1 and CDR2 from the germline V gene are MDHEN and SYDVKM. The CDR3 has 11 residues. V lost 9 bases to trimming and J lost 2 bases, with 8 bases between them. The CDR3 here is CASGKAYEQYF. The CDR3 nucleotides read TGTGCCAGTGGAAAAGCCTACGAGCAGTACTTC.

With regard to this clone: The identical CDR3 is also encoded by other nucleotide sequences in the sample. This chain joins TRBV18 and TRBJ2-2; D is unresolved. V was clipped by 1 base and J by 2 bases, with 8 bases between them. The CDR3 covers 15 residues. Germline values: CDR1 KGHSH, CDR2 LQKENI. CDR3 sequence: CASSPQQLNTGELFF. CDR3 nucleotide sequence: TGTGCCAGCTCACCACAACAACTAAACACCGGGGAGCTGTTTTTT.

The CDR3 is CASSRILAYEQYF. CDR3 sequence (DNA): TGTGCCAGCAGCCGCATACTAGCCTACGAGCAGTACTTC. The rearrangement links TRBV2 to TRBJ2-7; D might be TRBD2 (5 bases). The germline V gene encodes CDR1 SNHLY and CDR2 FYNNEI. V lost 6 bases to trimming and J lost 2 bases, with 11 bases between them. The CDR3 has 13 amino acids.

This clone was counted a few times. This chain joins TRBV27 and TRBJ2-7; possible D gene TRBD2, 5 bases. V was trimmed by 4 bases and J by 5 bases, leaving 9 bases between them. CDR3 length: 12 amino acids. Germline CDR1 reads MNHEY; CDR2 reads SMNVEV (reference sequence). The CDR3 loop is CASSSSFDEQYF. The CDR3 DNA is TGTGCCAGCAGTTCTAGCTTCGACGAGCAGTACTTC.

Only one count was recorded for this clone. This sequence joins TRBV18 and TRBJ2-2; no firm D call. The V gene's germline CDR1 is KGHSH and CDR2 LQKENI. The CDR3 is 15 residues long. Trimming pared 4 bases from V and 4 bases from J, leaving 13 bases between. CDR3: CASSLNSPGTGELFF. In DNA form, the CDR3 reads TGTGCCAGCTCACTTAACAGCCCTGGCACCGGGGAGCTGTTTTTT.

V usage is TRBV5-6 and J usage is TRBJ1-2; maybe TRBD1 (6 bases). Germline assignment: CDR1 SGHDT and CDR2 YYEEEE. The CDR3 loop spans 16 amino acids. Trimming left V 1 base short and J 5 bases short, with 18 bases between. This CDR3 is CASSLRGEWRGYGYTF. The DNA for the CDR3 is TGTGCCAGCAGCTTGAGGGGGGAGTGGAGAGGATATGGCTACACCTTC.

The chain carries TRBV2 and TRBJ1-5; D not certain. Trimming took off 7 bases at V and 3 bases at J, with 10 bases between the two ends. Germline lookup yields CDR1 SNHLY and CDR2 FYNNEI. The CDR3 is made up of 13 amino acids. The CDR3 reads CASNTVVNQPQHF. In DNA, the CDR3 is TGTGCCAGCAATACAGTAGTCAATCAGCCCCAGCATTTT. The whole variable domain, filled in from reference TRBV2 and TRBJ1-5, reads EPEVTQTPSHQVTQMGQEVILRCVPISNHLYFYWYRQILGQKVEFLVSFYNNEISEKSEIFDDQFSVERPDGSNFTLKIRSTKLEDSAMYFCASNTVVNQPQHFGDGTRLSIL.

In nucleotides, the CDR3 is TGTGCCAGCAGTGAAACAGGACGGATTAGCACAGATACGCAGTATTTT. It encodes CASSETGRISTDTQYF. V usage is TRBV6-1 and J usage is TRBJ2-3, with TRBD1 as a possible D gene (5 bases). CDR3 length: 16 residues. The V gene's germline CDR1 is MNHNS and CDR2 SASEGT. V was cut by 2 bases and J by 0 bases, with 12 bases left in between.

This clone was detected once. This chain links TRBV7-9 with TRBJ2-3; 9 nucleotides agree with TRBD2. The CDR3 covers 16 residues. The germline gives CDR1 SEHNR, CDR2 FQNEAQ (reference sequence). V shed 8 bases and J 4 bases; nucleotides not matched to a gene: 13. CDR3 in amino acids: CASRAYAGGRPDTQYF. CDR3 in DNA: TGTGCCAGCCGAGCTTACGCGGGAGGGCGCCCAGATACGCAGTATTTT.

The chain is built from TRBV6-1 and TRBJ1-1; 12 bases align to TRBD1. Trimming at V came to 3 bases and at J to 5 bases, leaving 10 bases not matched to a gene. The CDR3 runs to 17 residues. Germline CDR1 reads MNHNS; CDR2 reads SASEGT. This CDR3 is CASSEPGQGALGTEAFF. The CDR3 DNA follows: TGTGCCAGCAGTGAGCCGGGACAGGGGGCGTTAGGAACTGAAGCTTTCTTT.

J is TRBJ2-2 and V is TRBV18, with D possibly being TRBD2 (6 bases). Germline lookup yields CDR1 KGHSH and CDR2 LQKENI. This CDR3 region has 15 residues. The V end lost 2 bases, the J end lost 6 bases, and 13 bases lay between the germline ends. CDR3 amino acids: CASSPIGGFSGELFF. The CDR3 DNA is TGTGCCAGCTCACCAATCGGAGGGTTCTCCGGGGAGCTGTTTTTT.

This chain links TRBV6-5 with TRBJ2-4; D call uncertain. V shed 6 bases and J shed 0 bases, with 6 bases lying between them. The germline gives CDR1 MNHEY, CDR2 SVGAGI. The CDR3 loop spans 13 amino acids. CDR3 nucleotides: TGTGCCAGCAGCGATATAGCCAAAAACATTCAGTACTTC. This sequence encodes CASSDIAKNIQYF.

The chain employs TRBV10-3 and TRBJ2-5, with D possibly called TRBD1 or TRBD2 (5 bases each). V dropped 9 bases and J dropped 7 bases, with 12 bases sitting between them. The CDR3 runs to 11 residues. CDR1 and CDR2 (germline): ENHRY, SYGVKD. The CDR3 DNA reads TGTGCCATTCAGACTGGGGGGACCCAGTACTTC. Amino acids: CAIQTGGTQYF.

This clone appeared many times. The J gene is TRBJ2-7, the V gene TRBV11-2, with 13 bases matching TRBD2. Looked up from germline, CDR1 is SGHAT and CDR2 is FQNNGV. V shed 5 bases and J 2 bases; nucleotides not matched to a gene: 12. The CDR3 sequence is 18 residues long. Here the CDR3 reads CASSPIQRTSGRTYEQYF. CDR3 sequence (DNA): TGTGCCAGCAGCCCCATCCAAAGGACTAGCGGGAGAACCTACGAGCAGTACTTC.

To note about this clone: With a much larger clone just one base away, this may be a read error. The chain is built from TRBV7-9 and TRBJ2-4; 9 bases line up with TRBD2. This CDR3 contains 14 residues. V shed 5 bases, J shed 8 bases, and the junction held 7 bases outside the gene matches. Per germline, CDR1 SEHNR and CDR2 FQNEAQ (reference sequence). CDR3 nucleotide sequence: TGTGCCAGCAGCCAGGGGCGGGGGGGGGACATTCAGTACTTC. This encodes CASSQGRGGDIQYF.

The chain employs TRBV6-1 and TRBJ2-7, with D hard to call. The V end lost 7 bases, the J end lost 2 bases, and 15 bases lay between the germline ends. This CDR3 comprises 14 residues. CDR1 is MNHNS, CDR2 SASEGT, per germline. CDR3 sequence reads: CASTLSQVTYEQYF. DNA for the CDR3: TGTGCCAGCACCCTATCCCAGGTGACCTACGAGCAGTACTTC.

The chain combines TRBV19 with TRBJ1-1; D gene uncertain. There are 13 residues in the CDR3. The germline V gene encodes CDR1 LNHDA and CDR2 SQIVND (reference sequence). The V gene lost 3 bases and the J gene lost 3 bases, with 8 bases spanning the gap. The CDR3 DNA is TGTGCCAGTAGTATTGAGACCCACACTGAAGCTTTCTTT. Its translation is CASSIETHTEAFF. Looking up the rest from reference TRBV19 and TRBJ1-1 gives the full variable domain: DGGITQSPKYLFRKEGQNVTLSCEQNLNHDAMYWYRQDPGQGLRLIYYSQIVNDFQKGDIAEGYSVSREKKESFPLTVTSAQKNPTAFYLCASSIETHTEAFFGQGTRLTVV.

V usage is TRBV19 and J usage is TRBJ2-3; D gene unclear. Between the trimmed V and J ends, which lost 1 base and 4 bases, there was a span of 9 bases. This CDR3 has 14 amino acids. Germline-derived CDR1 and CDR2 are LNHDA and SQIVND (reference sequence). Here the CDR3 reads CASSIAIGPDTQYF. CDR3 DNA sequence: TGTGCCAGTAGTATAGCGATCGGTCCAGATACGCAGTATTTT. The full variable domain, rest sourced from reference TRBV19 and TRBJ2-3, is DGGITQSPKYLFRKEGQNVTLSCEQNLNHDAMYWYRQDPGQGLRLIYYSQIVNDFQKGDIAEGYSVSREKKESFPLTVTSAQKNPTAFYLCASSIAIGPDTQYFGPGTRLTVL.